What follows are 19 T cell receptor beta chains derived from one specimen sequenced in a study of T cells in placental villitis. The libraries were made with immunoSEQ v4. Only in-frame clones appear in the TCRdb table, and some are missing; sequencing was by immunoSEQ multiplex PCR. Here the sample spans 6,000 to 6,500 clones, roughly 73% being singletons. The sequencing input was placental tissue containing maternal and fetal cells. All receptors derive from a human patient with infectious villitis; the placental T cells may come from both mother and fetus.

V gene TRBV11-2 combines with J gene TRBJ2-7; 9 nucleotides align to TRBD1. This CDR3 spans 14 amino acids. V lost 1 base, J lost 3 bases, and 1 base stayed unmatched. CDR1 is SGHAT, CDR2 FQNNGV, per germline. The CDR3 DNA is TGTGCCAGCAGCTTAGCGACAGGGGGCTACGAGCAGTACTTC. Protein sequence: CASSLATGGYEQYF. The full variable domain, its missing parts supplied by reference TRBV11-2 and TRBJ2-7, is EAGVAQSPRYKIIEKRQSVAFWCNPISGHATLYWYQQILGQGPKLLIQFQNNGVVDDSQLPKDRFSAERLKGVDSTLKIQPAKLEDSAVYLCASSLATGGYEQYFGPGTRLTVT.

V and J are TRBV7-9 and TRBJ2-3; no reliable D call. V was cut by 2 bases and J by 4 bases, with 4 bases left in between. This CDR3 is built from 12 residues. Germline V gene sequence: CDR1 SEHNR, CDR2 FQNEAQ (reference sequence). This CDR3 is CASSLLADTQYF. As DNA, the CDR3 is TGTGCCAGCAGCTTACTTGCAGATACGCAGTATTTT.

Worth noting for this clone: The germline gene is not matched at one end of the junction; a read error may be the cause. V and J are TRBV27 and TRBJ2-7; D possibly uses TRBD1 or TRBD2 (5 bases each). Germline V gives CDR1 MNHEY, CDR2 SMNVEV (reference sequence). This CDR3 is built from 15 residues. The CDR3 here is CASSYIGRGTYKQYF. The CDR3 bases are TGTGCCAGCAGTTATATAGGTCGGGGCACCTACAAGCAGTACTTC.

CDR3 region: CASSEARAKNIQYF. The CDR3 DNA reads TGTGCCAGCAGTGAAGCCAGGGCCAAAAACATTCAGTACTTC. This rearrangement joins TRBV2 to TRBJ2-4; D gene ambiguous. The V and J ends lost 0 bases and 1 base respectively, with 4 bases between them. This CDR3 region has 14 residues. Per the germline V gene, CDR1 is SNHLY and CDR2 is FYNNEI.

V gene TRBV20-1 combines with J gene TRBJ2-2; D unclear. CDR1 and CDR2 (germline): DFQATT, SNEGSKA (reference sequence). V gave up 6 bases and J gave up 8 bases, with 10 bases separating them. The CDR3 spans 11 residues. CDR3 sequence: CSAVDKGELFF. CDR3 nucleotides: TGCAGTGCCGTCGACAAAGGGGAGCTGTTTTTT.

The CDR3 protein is CASSDSGGSHEQYF. In DNA form, the CDR3 reads TGTGCCAGCAGTGACTCCGGGGGGTCCCACGAGCAGTACTTC. The chain has TRBV6-1 and TRBJ2-7; 7 nucleotides match TRBD2. This CDR3 contains 14 residues. V lost 3 bases and J lost 5; bases outside the gene matches: 7. Germline-derived CDR1 and CDR2 are MNHNS and SASEGT.

Of note for this clone: Other DNA sequences within the sample encode an identical CDR3. The chain recombines TRBV2 with TRBJ2-2, with 7 bases identical to TRBD1. The CDR3 totals 14 residues. The germline CDR1 and CDR2 sequences are SNHLY and FYNNEI. Trimming took 4 bases from V and 5 from J; bases not matched to a gene: 4. CDR3: CASSGDRSTGELFF. The DNA of the CDR3 is TGTGCCAGCAGTGGGGACAGAAGTACCGGGGAGCTGTTTTTT.

This chain joins TRBV6-1 and TRBJ1-4; possibly TRBD1 for D (5 bases). The CDR3 consists of 17 residues. Germline V lookup: CDR1 MNHNS, CDR2 SASEGT. Trimming took off 4 bases at V and 0 bases at J, with 15 bases between the two ends. The CDR3 DNA reads TGTGCCAGCAGTGCAAGGGGCGAGATTTCAACTAATGAAAAACTGTTTTTT. Its translation: CASSARGEISTNEKLFF.

This rearrangement joins TRBV7-9 to TRBJ1-5; D unclear. Between the trimmed V and J ends, which lost 5 bases and 1 base, there was a span of 12 bases. Germline V lookup: CDR1 SEHNR, CDR2 FQNEAQ (reference sequence). This CDR3 region has 15 residues. CDR3 protein: CASSPEGRSNQPQHF. The CDR3 coding sequence is TGTGCCAGCAGCCCCGAGGGAAGAAGCAATCAGCCCCAGCATTTT.

The chain carries TRBV6-5 and TRBJ1-6; no definite D call. Trimming took 3 bases from V and 11 from J, leaving 14 bases between them. Looked up from germline, CDR1 is MNHEY and CDR2 is SVGAGI. The CDR3 covers 14 residues. The CDR3 nucleotides are TGTGCCAGCAGTTATGGGGTAAGGGAGACACCCCTCCACTTT. Translated, it gives CASSYGVRETPLHF.

This clone appeared a few times. DNA of the CDR3: TGTGCCAGCAGCTTAGGTCTAGCGGGCCACAATGAGCAGTTCTTC. Protein sequence: CASSLGLAGHNEQFF. This chain connects TRBV7-2 to TRBJ2-1; the match to TRBD2 covers 8 bases. This CDR3 has 15 amino acids. Trimming cost V 1 base and J 5 bases; bases outside gene matches: 4. The germline CDR1 and CDR2 sequences are SGHTA and FQGNSA.

The chain recombines TRBV29-1 with TRBJ1-1; D unclear. V lost 4 bases and J 3 bases, leaving 6 bases between the germline ends. Germline V CDR1 and CDR2: SQVTM, ANQGSEA. This CDR3 contains 11 residues. CDR3 DNA: TGCAGCGTTGTCCAGTACACTGAAGCTTTCTTT. This encodes CSVVQYTEAFF.

This chain's CDR3 is CASSYPTLAGGPATQYF. DNA of the CDR3: TGTGCCAGCAGTTATCCCACCCTAGCGGGGGGGCCGGCTACGCAGTATTTT. The chain is built from TRBV6-2 or TRBV6-3 and TRBJ2-3; 12 bases fit TRBD2. V lost 3 bases, J lost 8 bases, and 12 bases stayed unmatched. Germline values: CDR1 MNHEY, CDR2 SVGEGT. The CDR3 runs 17 residues.

The chain has TRBV4-2 and TRBJ1-5; D gene unclear. The CDR3 spans 20 residues. V was cut by 0 bases and J by 0 bases, with 21 bases left in between. Germline CDR1 and CDR2: LGHNA and YNFKEQ. For the CDR3, the DNA is TGTGCCAGCAGCCAAGACTTTCGGGGTGTGGGATCTTTTAGCAATCAGCCCCAGCATTTT. It is translated as CASSQDFRGVGSFSNQPQHF.

The chain uses TRBV4-1 and TRBJ1-6; D is ambiguous. V was trimmed by 3 bases and J by 9 bases, leaving 15 bases between them. The CDR3 length is 15 residues. Germline loops: CDR1 MGHRA, CDR2 YSYEKL. CDR3 loop: CASSHPQRVFSPLHF. As DNA, the CDR3 is TGCGCCAGCAGCCACCCCCAGAGGGTGTTTTCACCCCTCCACTTT.

The chain combines TRBV7-3 with TRBJ2-1, with 12 bases aligning to TRBD2. Germline lookup yields CDR1 SGHTA and CDR2 FQGTGA. The CDR3 sequence is 18 residues long. V shed 5 bases, J shed 0 bases, and the junction held 8 bases outside the gene matches. The CDR3 DNA is TGTGCCAGCAGCCTTGAGACTAGCGGGGGTAGCTCCTACAATGAGCAGTTCTTC. It translates to CASSLETSGGSSYNEQFF.

This clone was seen only a few times. The chain uses TRBV5-6 and TRBJ2-1; D gene uncertain. Germline V gene lookup returns CDR1 SGHDT and CDR2 YYEEEE. V dropped 2 bases and J dropped 7 bases, with 16 bases sitting between them. There are 15 residues in the CDR3. CDR3 sequence: CASSFLTQVNNEQFF. The CDR3 coding sequence is TGTGCCAGCAGCTTTCTGACTCAGGTTAATAATGAGCAGTTCTTC.

This clone was detected only a few times. This rearrangement joins TRBV4-1 to TRBJ1-4; D not resolved. This CDR3 has 15 amino acids. The germline V gene has CDR1 MGHRA and CDR2 YSYEKL. V was pared by 0 bases and J by 0 bases, with 5 bases between. CDR3 region: CASSQDGATNEKLFF. As DNA, the CDR3 is TGCGCCAGCAGCCAAGATGGTGCAACTAATGAAAAACTGTTTTTT.

V is TRBV10-3 and J is TRBJ1-3; D not resolved. CDR3 length: 14 amino acids. V lost 2 bases to trimming and J lost 0 bases, with 5 bases between them. Germline loops: CDR1 ENHRY, CDR2 SYGVKD. The CDR3 region has the DNA TGTGCCATCAGTGAGGGGGACTCTGGAAACACCATATATTTT. Its protein product is CAISEGDSGNTIYF.